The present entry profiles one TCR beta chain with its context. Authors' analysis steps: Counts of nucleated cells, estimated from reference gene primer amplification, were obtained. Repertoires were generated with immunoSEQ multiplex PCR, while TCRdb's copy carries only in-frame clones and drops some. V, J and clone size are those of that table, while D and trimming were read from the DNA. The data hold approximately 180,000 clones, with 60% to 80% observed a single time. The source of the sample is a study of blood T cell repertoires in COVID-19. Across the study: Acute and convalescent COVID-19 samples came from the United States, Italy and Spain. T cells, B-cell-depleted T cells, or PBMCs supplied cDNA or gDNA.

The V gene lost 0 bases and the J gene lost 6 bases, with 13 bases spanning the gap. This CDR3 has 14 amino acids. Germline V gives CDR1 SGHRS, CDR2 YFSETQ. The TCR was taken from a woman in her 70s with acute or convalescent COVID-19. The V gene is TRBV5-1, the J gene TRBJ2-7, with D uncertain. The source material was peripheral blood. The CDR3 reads CASSLEPSRLEQYF. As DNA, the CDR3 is TGCGCCAGCAGCTTGGAACCTTCAAGACTCGAGCAGTACTTC.